These T cell receptor beta chains were read from a single sample in a study of OX40 agonist ivuxolimab in advanced cancers. The repertoire was sequenced with immunoSEQ multiplex PCR; TCRdb's copy has only in-frame clones and lacks some. This table has 98,000 or so clones, roughly 91% appearing once. The input for sequencing was CD4+ or CD8+ T cells sorted from blood, taken in a trial of the OX40 agonist ivuxolimab. The receptor set was obtained from an adult with an advanced solid tumor such as melanoma, head and neck, liver or kidney cancer. Both conserved end residues are part of each CDR3. A D gene is named only where the DNA matches it firmly. A clone size is listed for some rows: how often the clone was seen (once, few, many), or a class if it is expanded.

clone size	V gene	J gene	D gene	CDR3 DNA	CDR3 protein
-	TRBV6-6	TRBJ1-5	-	TGTGCCAGCAGTTACTCCCGGGACGCCCATACGCCCCAGCATTTT	CASSYSRDAHTPQHF
-	TRBV30	TRBJ1-3	-	TGTGCCGGGGAGGCCATGCGCGGAAACACCATATATTTT	CAGEAMRGNTIYF
-	TRBV28	TRBJ2-7	TRBD2	TGTGCCAGCAGTTCCTACGGGACTAGCGGGAGGGGTGAGCAGTACTTC	CASSSYGTSGRGEQYF
once	TRBV28	TRBJ2-7	-	TGTGCCAGCAGTTTATCGGACATAAGCGAGCAGTACTTC	CASSLSDISEQYF
-	TRBV7-2	TRBJ2-3	-	TGTGCCAGCAGCTTTCAAGGGATCACAGATACGCAGTATTTT	CASSFQGITDTQYF
once	TRBV7-7	TRBJ2-1	-	TGTGCTAGCAGCTTAGGACAGTACAATGAGCAGTTCTTC	CASSLGQYNEQFF
-	TRBV2	TRBJ2-6	-	TGTGCCAGCAGTCTAGGTTCTGGGGCCAACGTCCTGACTTTC	CASSLGSGANVLTF
few	TRBV10-3	TRBJ1-2	-	TGTGCCATCAGTGAGTCCGGGGACTATGGCTACACCTTC	CAISESGDYGYTF
-	TRBV10-3	TRBJ1-1	-	TGTGCCATCAGTGAGAACCAGGGAGGTAGCACTGAAGCTTTCTTT	CAISENQGGSTEAFF
few	TRBV19	TRBJ1-1	TRBD1	TGTGCCAGTAGTATCCCAGGGGGTGGAACTGAAGCTTTCTTT	CASSIPGGGTEAFF
few	TRBV13	TRBJ1-4	-	TGTGCCAGCAGCTTAGGCGTGACTCAAAGTGAAAAACTGTTTTTT	CASSLGVTQSEKLFF
-	TRBV6-5	TRBJ1-1	TRBD1	TGTGCCAGCAGGGGGACAGGGGTTACTGAAGCTTTCTTT	CASRGTGVTEAFF
once	TRBV19	TRBJ1-3	-	TGTGCCAGTAGCCGCACCGGGGTAATCTTATCTGGAAACACCATATATTTT	CASSRTGVILSGNTIYF
-	TRBV5-1	TRBJ2-6	-	TGCGCCAGCAGCTTGGGTGGAAGCTCTGGGGCCAACGTCCTGACTTTC	CASSLGGSSGANVLTF
few	TRBV25-1	TRBJ2-7	-	TGTGCCAGCAGTGAATTGGGGGAGCAGTACTTC	CASSELGEQYF
once	TRBV5-1	TRBJ2-3	-	TGCGCCAGCAGCCGTGGGGCGGAGGATACGCAGTATTTT	CASSRGAEDTQYF
-	TRBV30	TRBJ2-7	-	TGTGCCTGGAGTAAGGTGGGACGCCGAGAGCAGTACTTC	CAWSKVGRREQYF
-	TRBV2	TRBJ1-5	-	TGTGCCAGCTGGGCGGAGGATCAGCCCCAGCATTTT	CASWAEDQPQHF